The entry below gives a single T cell receptor beta chain sequence along with its context. These data come from a study of blood T cell repertoires in COVID-19. For the study at large: The United States, Italy and Spain were the sources of the acute and convalescent COVID-19 samples. Sample material is recorded as cDNA or gDNA derived from T cells, B-cell-depleted T cells, or PBMCs.

In the study's own analysis: Reference gene primer amplification yielded estimated nucleated cell counts. This table comes from immunoSEQ multiplex PCR, and its TCRdb copy is limited to in-frame clones, with some not included. V and J calls and clone size are as listed in that table; D and trimming were resolved from the DNA. The sample includes 14,000 or so clones, approximately 84% of them seen just once. The receptor's source is a human donor in a cohort sampled during active COVID-19. The source material was peripheral blood.

CDR3 coding DNA: TGTGCCAGCAGCGTTAGCGGGAGGCGCTCTGGGGCCAACGTCCTGACTTTC. Translated, it gives CASSVSGRRSGANVLTF. This rearrangement joins TRBV9 to TRBJ2-6; 10 bases map to TRBD2. The V segment lost 2 bases and the J segment 0 bases; nucleotides outside the gene matches: 2. Germline CDR1 and CDR2: SGDLS and YYNGEE. This CDR3 contains 17 residues.